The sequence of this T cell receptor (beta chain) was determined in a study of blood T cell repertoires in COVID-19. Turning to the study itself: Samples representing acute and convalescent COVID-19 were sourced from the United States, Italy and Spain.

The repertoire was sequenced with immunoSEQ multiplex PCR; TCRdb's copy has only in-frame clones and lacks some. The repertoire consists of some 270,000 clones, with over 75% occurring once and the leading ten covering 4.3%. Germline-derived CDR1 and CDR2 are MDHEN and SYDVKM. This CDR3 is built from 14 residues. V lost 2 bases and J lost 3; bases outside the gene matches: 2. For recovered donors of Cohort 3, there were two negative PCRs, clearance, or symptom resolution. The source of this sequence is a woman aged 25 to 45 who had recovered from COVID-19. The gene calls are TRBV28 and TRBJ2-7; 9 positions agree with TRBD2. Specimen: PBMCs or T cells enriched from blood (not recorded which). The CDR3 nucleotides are TGTGCCAGCAGTTTAGCGGGGGGGCTCTACGAGCAGTACTTC. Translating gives CASSLAGGLYEQYF.